This T cell receptor (beta chain) was captured in a study of T-cell reconstitution after alpha-beta-depleted transplantation in children. Unique molecular identifiers were incorporated during preparation of the TCRbeta library. MiXCR, applied by TCRdb to the PCR reads, yields one record per CDR3 protein. This sample has about 400,000 distinct CDR3 sequences, with over 20% found just once. In its sample, this clonotype was seen a few times. CDR1 MNHEY and CDR2 SVGEGT come from the germline V gene. The CDR3 consists of 15 residues. V was pared by 3 bases and J by 0 bases, with 12 bases between. This chain connects TRBV6-2 or TRBV6-3 to TRBJ2-7, with D perhaps TRBD1 (6 bases). Sample: PBMCs from the stem cell graft donor, taken from the stem cell graft. The receptor was isolated from a human donor who donated a stem cell graft to a child with acute myeloid leukemia. CDR3 nucleotides: TGTGCCAGCAGTTATCGTCAGGGGTACTCCTACGAGCAGTACTTC. Translated: CASSYRQGYSYEQYF.